The clone carrying this TCR beta chain has at least ten counts. No antigen is known for it. A template switching step contributed a universal primer site, while unique molecular identifiers were present in the cDNA. TCRdb called the 5' RACE reads again in MiXCR, with one record for every CDR3 protein. The sample consists of 450,000 or so distinct CDR3 sequences, about a fifth of them appearing once. These data originate in a study of identical twins. Whole-study results and caveats: Out-of-frame beta sequences exhibited a weaker degree of excess twin sharing. Cross-sectional statistical analysis was relied on for the conclusions, without the same donors being followed. Abundant beta clonotypes from cord blood had fewer insertions, unlike memory repertoires, which showed none.

V shed 3 bases and J 5 bases; nucleotides not matched to a gene: 6. Looked up from germline, CDR1 is SGHAT and CDR2 is FQNNGV. This CDR3 contains 15 residues. The clonotype originates from a man aged 50 to 59 in good health. The rearrangement joins TRBV11-2 to TRBJ2-3, with 9 bases matching TRBD2. Material: naive T cells sorted from blood. The CDR3 bases are TGTGCCAGCAGCTTGGCGGGAGGGCGGATAGATACGCAGTATTTT. Protein sequence: CASSLAGGRIDTQYF.